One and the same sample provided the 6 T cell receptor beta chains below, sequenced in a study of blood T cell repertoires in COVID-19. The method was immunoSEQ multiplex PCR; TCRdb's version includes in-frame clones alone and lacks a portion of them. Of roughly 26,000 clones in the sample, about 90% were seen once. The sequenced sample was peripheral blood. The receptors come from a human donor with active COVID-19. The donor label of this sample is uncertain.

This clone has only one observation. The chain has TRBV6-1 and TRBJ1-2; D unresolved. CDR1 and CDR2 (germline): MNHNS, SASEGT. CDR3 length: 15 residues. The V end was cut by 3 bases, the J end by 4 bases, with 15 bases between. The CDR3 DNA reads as TGTGCCAGCAGTGATTCCGCCGGGTCTGGCTATGGCTACACCTTC. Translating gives CASSDSAGSGYGYTF.

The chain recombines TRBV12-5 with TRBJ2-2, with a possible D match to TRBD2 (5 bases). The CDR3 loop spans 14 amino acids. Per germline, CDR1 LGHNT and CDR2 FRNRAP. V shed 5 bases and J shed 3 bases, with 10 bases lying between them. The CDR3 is CASGLPRDTGELFF. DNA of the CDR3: TGTGCTAGTGGTCTCCCGAGGGACACCGGGGAGCTGTTTTTT.

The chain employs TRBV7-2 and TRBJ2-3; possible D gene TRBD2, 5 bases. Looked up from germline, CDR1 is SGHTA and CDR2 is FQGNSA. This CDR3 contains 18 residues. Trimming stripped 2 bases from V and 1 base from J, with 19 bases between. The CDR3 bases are TGTGCCAGCAGCTTAAAGCAAAGCGGACGGCGGGGCACAGATACGCAGTATTTT. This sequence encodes CASSLKQSGRRGTDTQYF.

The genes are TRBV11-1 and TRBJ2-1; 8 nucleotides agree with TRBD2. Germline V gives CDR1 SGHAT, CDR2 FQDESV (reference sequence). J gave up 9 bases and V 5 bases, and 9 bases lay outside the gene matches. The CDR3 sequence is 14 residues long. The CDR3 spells CASSPGGAAGEQFF. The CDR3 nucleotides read TGTGCCAGCAGCCCCGGGGGGGCGGCTGGTGAGCAGTTCTTC. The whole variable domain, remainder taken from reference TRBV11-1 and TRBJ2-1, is EAEVAQSPRYKITEKSQAVAFWCDPISGHATLYWYRQILGQGPELLVQFQDESVVDDSQLPKDRFSAERLKGVDSTLKIQPAELGDSAMYLCASSPGGAAGEQFFGPGTRLTVL.

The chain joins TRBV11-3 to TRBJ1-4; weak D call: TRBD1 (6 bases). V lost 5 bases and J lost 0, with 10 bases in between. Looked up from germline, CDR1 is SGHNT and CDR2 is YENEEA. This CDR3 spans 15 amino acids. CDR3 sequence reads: CASSGTRATNEKLFF. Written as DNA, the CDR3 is TGTGCCAGCAGCGGGACACGAGCAACTAATGAAAAACTGTTTTTT.

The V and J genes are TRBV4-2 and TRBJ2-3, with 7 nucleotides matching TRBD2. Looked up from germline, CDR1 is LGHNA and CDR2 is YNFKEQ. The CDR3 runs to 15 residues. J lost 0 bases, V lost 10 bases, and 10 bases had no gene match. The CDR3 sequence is CATNSGRESTDTQYF. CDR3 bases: TGTGCCACCAATTCGGGGCGGGAGAGCACAGATACGCAGTATTTT.